This T cell receptor beta chain comes out of a study of blood T cell repertoires in COVID-19. Study as a whole: COVID-19 samples from acute and convalescent phases originated in the United States, Italy and Spain.

From germline, CDR1 is SNHLY and CDR2 FYNNEI. The CDR3 has 15 residues. Trimming left V 6 bases short and J 2 bases short, with 11 bases between. In the original processing: Amplification of reference gene primers was used by the study to estimate nucleated cell counts. This table comes from immunoSEQ multiplex PCR, and its TCRdb copy is limited to in-frame clones, with some not included. The V and J calls and the clone size are those of that table, but D and trimming were determined from the DNA. The sample has roughly 190,000 clones, 88% seen once. This clonotype was obtained from a human donor in a cohort sampled during active COVID-19. Material: peripheral blood. This chain connects TRBV2 to TRBJ2-6, with D possibly matching TRBD2 (7 bases). The DNA for the CDR3 is TGTGCCAGCAGAGGGGGGGCGGCTGGGGCCAACGTCCTGACTTTC. Amino acids: CASRGGAAGANVLTF.